The 16 T cell receptor beta chains below all came from one sample that was sequenced in a study of T cells after yellow fever vaccination. TCRdb called the 5' RACE reads again in MiXCR, with one record for every CDR3 protein. The sample gives about 310,000 distinct CDR3 sequences, around 3.6% of which show up once; 20% to 25% is in the top ten. The sequenced sample was PBMCs, obtained on the day of the yellow fever booster vaccination. These receptors all stem from a young man who received the YFV17D yellow fever vaccine.

V and J are TRBV30 and TRBJ1-2; D might be TRBD1 (6 bases). Trimming removed 2 bases at V and 7 bases at J, with 14 bases between. In germline, CDR1 is GTSNPN, CDR2 SVGIG (reference sequence). The CDR3 is 13 amino acids. The CDR3 DNA sequence: TGTGCCTGGAGTAGGGGGTTGGAGGTTGGCTACACCTTC. It specifies CAWSRGLEVGYTF.

The gene calls are TRBV25-1 and TRBJ1-1; no definite D call. Germline V gene data show CDR1 as MGHDK and CDR2 as SYGVNS. The CDR3 runs to 14 residues. The germline V and J ends were trimmed by 1 base and 4 bases, with 10 bases remaining between them. The CDR3 region has the DNA TGTGCCAGCAGTGAATTCGGCGGGAGCACTGAAGCTTTCTTT. Amino acid sequence: CASSEFGGSTEAFF.

This clonotype was counted ten times or more. The V gene is TRBV24-1, the J gene TRBJ2-3; perhaps D is TRBD1 or TRBD2 (5 bases each). The CDR3 contains 16 residues. Germline V CDR1 and CDR2: KGHDR, SFDVKD. V was shortened by 5 bases and J by 2 bases, with 16 bases between the two germline ends. For the CDR3, the DNA is TGTGCCACCAGTGGAGGTCGGGGACCGACCACAGATACGCAGTATTTT. Residues: CATSGGRGPTTDTQYF.

This clonotype was picked up many times. This sequence joins TRBV6-2 or TRBV6-3 and TRBJ2-3, with a possible D match to TRBD1 (7 bases). Per the germline V gene, CDR1 is MNHEY and CDR2 is SVGEGT. The CDR3 totals 18 residues. The V and J ends lost 4 bases and 1 base respectively, with 21 bases between them. CDR3 sequence: CASSFYHQDRRGTDTQYF. The CDR3 coding sequence is TGTGCCAGCAGTTTCTACCATCAGGACAGGAGGGGCACAGATACGCAGTATTTT.

The chain links TRBV18 to TRBJ2-7, with D possibly TRBD1 on 6 matching bases. The CDR3 runs to 17 residues. CDR1 and CDR2 (germline): KGHSH, LQKENI. V shed 1 base and J shed 0 bases, with 16 bases lying between them. The CDR3 region has the DNA TGTGCCAGCTCACCACAAATCCCGGACAGCTTCTCCTACGAGCAGTACTTC. Residues: CASSPQIPDSFSYEQYF.

This clonotype has ten or more counts. The chain is built from TRBV28 and TRBJ2-4; D might be TRBD2 (6 bases). CDR3 length: 16 amino acids. The V and J ends lost 4 bases and 1 base respectively, with 14 bases between them. Germline CDR1 is MDHEN and CDR2 is SYDVKM. The CDR3 nucleotides read TGTGCCAGCAGTTCCCTGGGGGGAGGTGCCAAAAACATTCAGTACTTC. Translated: CASSSLGGGAKNIQYF.

This clonotype has a handful of counts. The chain carries TRBV20-1 and TRBJ2-5, with D maybe TRBD2 (5 bases). This CDR3 has 14 residues. The ends were cut back, 3 bases at V and 5 bases at J, with 16 bases in the middle. Germline V gene sequence: CDR1 DFQATT, CDR2 SNEGSKA (reference sequence). CDR3 DNA sequence: TGCAGTGCTAGTGAAACCCCCGGCGGGGAGACCCAGTACTTC. Its translation: CSASETPGGETQYF.

This clonotype was observed a handful of times. This chain uses TRBV19 with TRBJ2-1, with 7 bases aligning to TRBD1. The CDR3 extends over 15 amino acids. The V segment lost 3 bases and the J segment 1 base; nucleotides outside the gene matches: 3. CDR1 is LNHDA, CDR2 SQIVND, per germline (reference sequence). CDR3 in DNA: TGTGCCAGTAGTATGTGGGACAGTTCCTACAATGAGCAGTTCTTC. Translation: CASSMWDSSYNEQFF.

In this sample, this clonotype turned up many times. The chain links TRBV6-4 to TRBJ2-3; D gene uncertain. The germline CDR1 and CDR2 sequences are MRHNA and SNTAGT. CDR3 length: 13 amino acids. Trimming pared 2 bases from V and 2 bases from J, leaving 5 bases between. The CDR3 sequence is CASSDGPTDTQYF. DNA of the CDR3: TGTGCCAGCAGTGACGGGCCCACAGATACGCAGTATTTT.

This clonotype occurred many times. V is TRBV9 and J is TRBJ2-5, with 8 bases that match TRBD1. The CDR3 is made up of 12 amino acids. Germline trimming cut 7 bases from V and 4 bases from J; bases unmatched to any gene: 3. CDR1 and CDR2 (germline): SGDLS, YYNGEE. CDR3 coding DNA: TGTGCCAGCTCCGACAGGGGAGAGACCCAGTACTTC. Translation gives CASSDRGETQYF.

The chain employs TRBV11-2 and TRBJ2-5; a possible D gene is TRBD1 (6 bases). The V gene lost 8 bases and the J gene lost 5 bases, with 24 bases spanning the gap. Per germline, CDR1 SGHAT and CDR2 FQNNGV. The CDR3 covers 16 residues. This CDR3 reads CASRYYGQGLRETQYF. In DNA form, the CDR3 reads TGTGCCAGCCGATACTACGGTCAGGGGTTACGGGAGACCCAGTACTTC. Complete variable domain (other parts from reference TRBV11-2 and TRBJ2-5): EAGVAQSPRYKIIEKRQSVAFWCNPISGHATLYWYQQILGQGPKLLIQFQNNGVVDDSQLPKDRFSAERLKGVDSTLKIQPAKLEDSAVYLCASRYYGQGLRETQYFGPGTRLLVL.

The chain couples TRBV12-3 or TRBV12-4 to TRBJ2-3, with 9 bases fitting TRBD2. The CDR3 extends over 15 amino acids. J was trimmed by 10 bases and V by 7 bases; bases with no gene match: 15. CDR3 amino acids: CASTLVGASGAAQYF. Written as DNA, the CDR3 is TGTGCCAGCACCCTGGTCGGGGCTAGCGGGGCGGCGCAGTATTTT.

This clonotype was seen at least ten times. The V gene is TRBV10-2, the J gene TRBJ1-1, with D perhaps TRBD1 (5 bases). Trimming shortened V by 7 bases and J by 4 bases, and 13 bases separated the two germline ends. CDR3 length equals 13 residues. The germline gives CDR1 WSHSY, CDR2 SAAADI. In nucleotides, the CDR3 is TGCGCCAGCATGGGGACCCGGGTCACTGAAGCTTTCTTT. This sequence encodes CASMGTRVTEAFF.

The chain joins TRBV20-1 to TRBJ2-6; D is uncertain. V shed 4 bases and J shed 0 bases, with 16 bases lying between them. The length of the CDR3 is 17 residues. Germline CDR1 and CDR2: DFQATT and SNEGSKA (reference sequence). The CDR3 DNA reads as TGCAGTGCTACCCGCGGCAACACCGCCTCTGGGGCCAACGTCCTGACTTTC. It specifies CSATRGNTASGANVLTF.

The chain uses TRBV24-1 and TRBJ2-5, with 8 nucleotides matching TRBD1. The CDR3 runs to 16 residues. After removal of 4 bases from V and 1 base from J, the junction contained 7 bases not matched to a gene. The germline V gene encodes CDR1 KGHDR and CDR2 SFDVKD. The chain's CDR3 is CATSDPQGAFQETQYF. The CDR3 DNA is TGTGCCACCAGTGACCCCCAGGGGGCCTTCCAAGAGACCCAGTACTTC.

There are a few counts of this clonotype. The chain is built from TRBV4-1 and TRBJ1-6; D is unclear. Per the germline V gene, CDR1 is MGHRA and CDR2 is YSYEKL. V lost 1 base and J 5 bases, leaving 12 bases between the germline ends. The CDR3 is 16 residues long. The CDR3 loop is CASSQVPGSHNSPLHF. For the CDR3, the DNA is TGCGCCAGCAGCCAAGTCCCCGGAAGCCATAATTCACCCCTCCACTTT.